The 24 T cell receptor beta chains in this list originate from one sample, sequenced in a study of CD8 T cells in acute hepatitis C reinfection. Here immunoSEQ multiplex PCR was the method, and the copy in TCRdb shows in-frame clones only, minus some. Counted here are about 38,000 clones, over 75% occurring once; the ten biggest clones make up approximately 11%. As to time point: naive CD8 control sorted from an acute-time-point sample. The sample was naive CD8+ T cells from PBMCs. These TCRs come from a woman between 18 and 30 years old who spontaneously cleared hepatitis C infection.

The V call is TRBV9, the J call TRBJ1-1, with TRBD1 matching over 9 bases. The CDR3 length is 14 residues. V lost 4 bases, J lost 7 bases, and 8 bases stayed unmatched. Germline-derived CDR1 and CDR2 are SGDLS and YYNGEE. This CDR3 is CASSTNRGLGEAFF. The CDR3 region has the DNA TGTGCCAGCAGCACTAACAGGGGGCTGGGTGAAGCTTTCTTT.

This chain links TRBV13 with TRBJ2-1; D call uncertain. This CDR3 is 14 amino acids long. Germline V gene sequence: CDR1 PRHDT, CDR2 FYEKMQ (reference sequence). V was pared by 1 base and J by 6 bases, with 10 bases between. CDR3 sequence reads: CASSLALVPNEQFF. CDR3 in DNA: TGTGCCAGCAGCTTAGCCCTCGTGCCCAATGAGCAGTTCTTC.

The chain couples TRBV27 to TRBJ1-4; a weak D match, TRBD1 (6 bases). The V gene lost 0 bases and the J gene lost 5 bases, with 13 bases spanning the gap. The CDR3 covers 16 residues. Looked up from germline, CDR1 is MNHEY and CDR2 is SMNVEV (reference sequence). CDR3 region: CASSLSWDTKNEKLFF. The CDR3 coding sequence is TGTGCCAGCAGTTTATCTTGGGACACAAAAAATGAAAAACTGTTTTTT.

The genes are TRBV27 and TRBJ2-5; possibly TRBD1 for D (6 bases). Germline V gives CDR1 MNHEY, CDR2 SMNVEV (reference sequence). This CDR3 has 15 residues. The V gene lost 0 bases and the J gene lost 5 bases, with 13 bases spanning the gap. CDR3: CASSLSYGQLETQYF. CDR3 DNA: TGTGCCAGCAGTTTATCTTACGGACAGTTGGAGACCCAGTACTTC.

The chain carries TRBV5-1 and TRBJ2-5, with D hard to call. The J call may be faulty, since TRBJ2-7 better matches the DNA end. The CDR3 extends over 15 amino acids. The germline V gene encodes CDR1 SGHRS and CDR2 YFSETQ. CDR3: CASSFDAENPYEQYF. The CDR3 region has the DNA TGCGCCAGCAGCTTTGATGCGGAAAATCCCTACGAGCAGTACTTC.

The chain uses TRBV4-1 and TRBJ1-1; TRBD1 aligns across 8 bases. The CDR3 is 15 amino acids. Germline lookup yields CDR1 MGHRA and CDR2 YSYEKL. The ends lost 0 bases at V and 4 bases at J; junction bases unmatched: 4. In DNA form, the CDR3 reads TGCGCCAGCAGCCAAGATCAGGGGGCCGGCACTGAAGCTTTCTTT. This sequence encodes CASSQDQGAGTEAFF.

V usage is TRBV6-6 and J usage is TRBJ2-7; D gene uncertain. CDR1 and CDR2 from the germline V gene are MNHNY and SVGAGI (reference sequence). The CDR3 spans 12 residues. V lost 3 bases and J 0 bases, leaving 3 bases between the germline ends. Here the CDR3 reads CASSYNSYEQYF. The CDR3 nucleotides read TGTGCCAGCAGTTATAACTCCTACGAGCAGTACTTC.

This chain connects TRBV11-1 to TRBJ2-5; TRBD2 matches at 7 bases. Germline trimming cut 3 bases from V and 5 bases from J; bases unmatched to any gene: 6. The germline V gene encodes CDR1 SGHAT and CDR2 FQDESV (reference sequence). The CDR3 covers 14 residues. CDR3 in amino acids: CASSFYAGEETQYF. DNA of the CDR3: TGTGCCAGCAGCTTTTATGCGGGAGAGGAGACCCAGTACTTC.

CDR3 sequence (DNA): TGCGCCAGCAGCCAAGATCCACCACCGGGACAGGGCGACACCGGGGAGCTGTTTTTT. Translating it yields CASSQDPPPGQGDTGELFF. This sequence joins TRBV4-1 and TRBJ2-2, with 9 bases lining up with TRBD1. The CDR3 contains 19 residues. Germline V lookup: CDR1 MGHRA, CDR2 YSYEKL. V shed 0 bases, J shed 3 bases, and the junction held 11 bases outside the gene matches.

This chain joins TRBV5-1 and TRBJ2-7; D possibly corresponds to TRBD1 (5 bases). Germline V lookup: CDR1 SGHRS, CDR2 YFSETQ. Trimming shortened V by 5 bases and J by 3 bases, and 9 bases separated the two germline ends. The CDR3 totals 12 residues. CDR3 residues: CASSFDSYEQYF. CDR3 DNA: TGCGCCAGCAGTTTTGACAGCTACGAGCAGTACTTC.

The genes are TRBV7-2 and TRBJ2-5; D is uncertain. This CDR3 region has 12 residues. Trimming took off 1 base at V and 7 bases at J, with 7 bases between the two ends. In germline, CDR1 is SGHTA, CDR2 FQGNSA. DNA for the CDR3: TGTGCCAGCAGCTTAGTGTGGGGGACCCAGTACTTC. Its protein product is CASSLVWGTQYF.

The V and J genes are TRBV7-2 and TRBJ2-1; TRBD2 matches at 9 bases. The CDR3 is 17 residues long. The germline CDR1 and CDR2 sequences are SGHTA and FQGNSA. The V segment lost 1 base and the J segment 2 bases; nucleotides outside the gene matches: 6. The CDR3 region has the DNA TGTGCCAGCAGCTTAGTCTTAGCGGGGGTAACCTACAATGAGCAGTTCTTC. Translation: CASSLVLAGVTYNEQFF.

The chain carries TRBV5-1 and TRBJ2-2, with D possibly matching TRBD2 (5 bases). Germline V gives CDR1 SGHRS, CDR2 YFSETQ. With 0 bases removed from V and 3 bases from J, the gap between germline ends came to 12 bases. The CDR3 runs to 16 residues. The CDR3 spells CASSLDRGGYTGELFF. Written as DNA, the CDR3 is TGCGCCAGCAGCTTGGACCGGGGTGGGTACACCGGGGAGCTGTTTTTT.

The chain has TRBV7-9 and TRBJ2-2, with D hard to call. V shed 3 bases and J shed 9 bases, with 8 bases lying between them. Germline values: CDR1 SEHNR, CDR2 FQNEAQ (reference sequence). The CDR3 has 12 residues. CDR3: CASSFIPRELFF. The CDR3 DNA reads as TGTGCCAGCAGCTTTATTCCCCGGGAGCTGTTTTTT.

The chain links TRBV5-6 to TRBJ1-2, with TRBD1 matching over 8 bases. CDR1 is SGHDT and CDR2 is YYEEEE in the germline V gene. J was trimmed by 2 bases and V by 3 bases; bases with no gene match: 6. The CDR3 sequence is 15 residues long. CDR3 sequence: CASSSWTGMNYGYTF. The CDR3 DNA follows: TGTGCCAGCAGCTCGTGGACAGGGATGAACTATGGCTACACCTTC.

This sequence joins TRBV4-1 and TRBJ1-5; D gene unclear. CDR3 length equals 18 residues. The V gene's germline CDR1 is MGHRA and CDR2 YSYEKL. Trimming took 0 bases from V and 6 from J, leaving 21 bases between them. The CDR3 nucleotides read TGCGCCAGCAGCCAAGATCTCACAGAAAGCCCTCCGTCTCAGCCCCAGCATTTT. It codes for CASSQDLTESPPSQPQHF.

This clone came up once. The chain has TRBV7-2 and TRBJ1-5; 7 positions match TRBD1. The CDR3 loop spans 17 amino acids. Unmatched junction bases numbered 11, after V lost 4 bases and J lost 2 bases. Germline V gene data show CDR1 as SGHTA and CDR2 as FQGNSA. In DNA form, the CDR3 reads TGTGCCAGCAGCTATTGGGACAGATACCTCGGCAATCAGCCCCAGCATTTT. Translating it yields CASSYWDRYLGNQPQHF.

This chain joins TRBV4-1 and TRBJ2-5, with D tentatively TRBD1 or TRBD2 (5 bases each). The CDR3 extends over 16 amino acids. V was pared by 1 base and J by 4 bases, with 16 bases between. CDR1 and CDR2 (germline): MGHRA, YSYEKL. The CDR3 DNA follows: TGCGCCAGCAGCCAAGGTTGGGGCAGGGAGCTAGAGACCCAGTACTTC. It is translated as CASSQGWGRELETQYF.

The chain joins TRBV5-5 to TRBJ2-2, with 7 bases identical to TRBD1. The CDR3 covers 16 residues. CDR1 and CDR2 from the germline V gene are SGHKS and YYEKEE (reference sequence). Germline trimming cut 3 bases from V and 4 bases from J; bases unmatched to any gene: 9. This chain's CDR3 is CASSWVGGLGTGELFF. As DNA, the CDR3 is TGTGCCAGCAGCTGGGTAGGGGGCCTGGGCACCGGGGAGCTGTTTTTT.

The V gene is TRBV5-1, the J gene TRBJ2-7; TRBD2 aligns across 11 bases. J was trimmed by 2 bases and V by 4 bases; bases with no gene match: 2. The CDR3 contains 14 residues. CDR1 and CDR2 from the germline V gene are SGHRS and YFSETQ. The CDR3 reads CASSPGLAAYEQYF. The CDR3 DNA sequence: TGCGCCAGCAGCCCGGGACTAGCGGCCTACGAGCAGTACTTC.

This clone has a single count. V gene TRBV7-9 combines with J gene TRBJ2-1; 9 positions agree with TRBD2. Germline V lookup: CDR1 SEHNR, CDR2 FQNEAQ (reference sequence). V shed 3 bases and J 10 bases; nucleotides not matched to a gene: 4. This CDR3 contains 13 residues. The CDR3 loop is CASSLIAGDEQFF. The CDR3 nucleotides read TGTGCCAGCAGCTTGATAGCGGGAGACGAGCAGTTCTTC.

This sequence joins TRBV27 and TRBJ1-5, with 9 bases matching TRBD1. Trimming removed 5 bases from V and 4 bases from J; junction bases left unmatched: 6. Looked up from germline, CDR1 is MNHEY and CDR2 is SMNVEV (reference sequence). CDR3 length: 15 residues. This chain's CDR3 is CASSLDRGMNQPQHF. The CDR3 bases are TGTGCCAGCAGTCTGGACAGGGGAATGAATCAGCCCCAGCATTTT.

In its sample, this clone was seen a few times. Here the CDR3 DNA reads TGTGCCAGTAGTCGAAAAGGGACAGCGGAAATTTATGGTGGCTACACCTTC. Its protein is CASSRKGTAEIYGGYTF. V and J are TRBV19 and TRBJ1-2; 7 positions match TRBD1. The CDR3 extends over 17 amino acids. The germline V gene encodes CDR1 LNHDA and CDR2 SQIVND (reference sequence). Unmatched junction bases numbered 19, after V lost 5 bases and J lost 7 bases.

The rearrangement uses TRBV21-1 and TRBJ2-7; the table names TRBD1, a call not compared with the DNA. TRBV21-1 is labeled a pseudogene. The CDR3 covers 16 residues. CDR3 sequence (DNA): TGTGCCAGCAGCCATAAACCGGGACAGGGGCCTGGCGAGCAGTACTTC. This translates into CASSHKPGQGPGEQYF.